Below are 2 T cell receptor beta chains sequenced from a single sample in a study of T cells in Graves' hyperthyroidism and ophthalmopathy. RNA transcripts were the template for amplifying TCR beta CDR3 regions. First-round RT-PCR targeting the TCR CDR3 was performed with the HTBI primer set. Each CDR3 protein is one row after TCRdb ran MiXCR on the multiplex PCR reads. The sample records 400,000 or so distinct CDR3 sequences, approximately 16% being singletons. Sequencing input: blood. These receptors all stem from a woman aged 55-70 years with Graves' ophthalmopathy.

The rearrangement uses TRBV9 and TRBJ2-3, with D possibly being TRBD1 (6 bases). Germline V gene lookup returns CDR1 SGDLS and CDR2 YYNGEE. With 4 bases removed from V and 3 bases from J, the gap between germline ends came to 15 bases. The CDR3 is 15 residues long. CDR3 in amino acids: CASSRQADGTDTQYF. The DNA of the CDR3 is TGTGCCAGCAGCCGACAGGCGGATGGAACAGATACGCAGTATTTT.

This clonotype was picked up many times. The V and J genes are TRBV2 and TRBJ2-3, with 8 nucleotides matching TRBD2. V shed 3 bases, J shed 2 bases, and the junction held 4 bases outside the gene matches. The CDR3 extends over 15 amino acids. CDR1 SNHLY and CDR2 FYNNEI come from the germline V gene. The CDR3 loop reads CASSDLAGLTDTQYF. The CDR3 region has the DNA TGTGCCAGCAGTGACCTAGCGGGCCTCACAGATACGCAGTATTTT.